This T cell receptor (beta chain) was documented in a study of blood T cell repertoires in COVID-19. Original handling: It was from reference gene primer amplification that nucleated cell counts were estimated. Produced via immunoSEQ multiplex PCR; TCRdb's table is partial and in-frame only. V and J calls and clone size are as listed in that table; D and trimming were resolved from the DNA. The top ten hold less than 11% of the sample, which has a few hundred thousand clones, around 80% seen once. The sequenced sample consisted of peripheral blood. The receptor comes from a woman older than 75 with acute or convalescent COVID-19.

CDR3 bases: TGCACCAGTTCCCCAACCCGGGAAGAGACCCAGTACTTC. It yields the protein CTSSPTREETQYF. The rearrangement links TRBV1 to TRBJ2-5; TRBD2, the table's D call, lacks a check against the DNA. TRBV1 constitutes a pseudogene. The CDR3 extends over 13 amino acids.